This T cell receptor (beta chain) was captured by sequencing in a study of blood T cell repertoires in COVID-19. At the level of the study: Some COVID-19 samples were acute and others convalescent; all came from the United States, Italy and Spain. PBMCs, B-cell-depleted T cells, or T cells provided the cDNA or gDNA that made up the material.

After removal of 5 bases from V and 5 bases from J, the junction contained 5 bases not matched to a gene. The germline CDR1 and CDR2 sequences are MGHDK and SYGVNS. CDR3 length equals 14 residues. Using immunoSEQ multiplex PCR, the repertoire was profiled, and TCRdb retains in-frame clones only, with some absent. The repertoire consists of fewer than 400,000 clones, with 80% to 90% occurring once and the leading ten covering approximately 9.3%. Among Cohort 3 donors, those recovered had two negative PCRs, clearance, or symptom resolution. Sequencing input: PBMCs or T cells enriched from blood (not recorded which). The TCR comes from a woman aged 50 to 60 who had recovered from COVID-19. This chain connects TRBV25-1 to TRBJ2-2; 7 nucleotides align to TRBD1. The CDR3 DNA sequence: TGTGCCAGCAGTCGACAGGGAAAGACCGGGGAGCTGTTTTTT. Translating gives CASSRQGKTGELFF.